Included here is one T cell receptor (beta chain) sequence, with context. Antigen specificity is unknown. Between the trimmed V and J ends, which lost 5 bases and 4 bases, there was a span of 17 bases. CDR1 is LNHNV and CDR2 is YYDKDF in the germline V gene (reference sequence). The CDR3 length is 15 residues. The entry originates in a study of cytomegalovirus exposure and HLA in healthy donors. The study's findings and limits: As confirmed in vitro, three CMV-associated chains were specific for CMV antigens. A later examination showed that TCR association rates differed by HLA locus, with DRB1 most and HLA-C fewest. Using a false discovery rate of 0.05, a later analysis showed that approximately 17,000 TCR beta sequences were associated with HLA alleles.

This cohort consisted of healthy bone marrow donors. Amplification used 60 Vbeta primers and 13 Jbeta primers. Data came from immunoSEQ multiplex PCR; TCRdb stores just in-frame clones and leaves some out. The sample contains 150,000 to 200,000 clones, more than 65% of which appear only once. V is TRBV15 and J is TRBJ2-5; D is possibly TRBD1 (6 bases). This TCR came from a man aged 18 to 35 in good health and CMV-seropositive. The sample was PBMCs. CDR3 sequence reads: CATSAEQGISETQYF. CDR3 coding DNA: TGTGCCACCAGCGCCGAACAGGGCATATCAGAGACCCAGTACTTC.